Sequencing of this T cell receptor (beta chain) was carried out in a study of T cells in Graves' hyperthyroidism and ophthalmopathy. Study-wide background: Blood was drawn when the patient was first diagnosed and still untreated.

V gave up 1 base and J gave up 0 bases, with 7 bases separating them. The CDR3 spans 14 residues. Germline values: CDR1 SGHRS, CDR2 YFSETQ. TCR beta CDR3 regions were amplified from RNA. TCR CDR3 underwent first-round RT-PCR with the HTBI primer set. TCRdb re-analysed the multiplex PCR reads in MiXCR, keeping a single row per CDR3 protein. The sample includes 300,000 to 450,000 distinct CDR3 sequences, around 14% seen only once; the top ten take more than 9.5%. This clonotype was observed many times. V is TRBV5-1 and J is TRBJ1-1; no definite D call. The source is a woman aged 55-75 years with Graves' hyperthyroidism. Sequencing input: blood. CDR3 protein: CASSLRLMNTEAFF. Written as DNA, the CDR3 is TGCGCCAGCAGCTTGCGGCTCATGAACACTGAAGCTTTCTTT.